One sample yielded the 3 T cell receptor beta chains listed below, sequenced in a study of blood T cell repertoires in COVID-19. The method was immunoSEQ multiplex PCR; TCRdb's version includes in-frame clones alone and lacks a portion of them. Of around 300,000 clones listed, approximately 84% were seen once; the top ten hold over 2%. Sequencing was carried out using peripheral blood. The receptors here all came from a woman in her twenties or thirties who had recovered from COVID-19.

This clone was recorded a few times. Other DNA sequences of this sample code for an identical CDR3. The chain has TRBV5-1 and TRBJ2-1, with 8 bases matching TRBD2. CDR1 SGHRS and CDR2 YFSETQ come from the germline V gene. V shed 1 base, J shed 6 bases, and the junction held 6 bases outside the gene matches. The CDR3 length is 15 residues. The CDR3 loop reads CASSLSPGGINEQFF. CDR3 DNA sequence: TGCGCCAGCAGCTTGTCCCCGGGGGGGATCAATGAGCAGTTCTTC.

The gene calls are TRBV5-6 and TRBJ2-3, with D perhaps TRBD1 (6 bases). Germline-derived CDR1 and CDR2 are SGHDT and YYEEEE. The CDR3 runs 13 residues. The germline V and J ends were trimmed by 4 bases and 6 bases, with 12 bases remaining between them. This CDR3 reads CASSLGTSDTQYF. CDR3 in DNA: TGTGCCAGCAGCCTGGGGACATCCGATACGCAGTATTTT.

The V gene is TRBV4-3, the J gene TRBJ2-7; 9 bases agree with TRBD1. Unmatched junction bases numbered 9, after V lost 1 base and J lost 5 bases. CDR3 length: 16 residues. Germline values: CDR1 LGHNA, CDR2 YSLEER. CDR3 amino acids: CASSQVIRDRVHEQYF. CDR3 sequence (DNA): TGCGCCAGCAGCCAAGTAATCCGGGACAGGGTCCACGAGCAGTACTTC.